This is a list of T cell receptor beta chains from one sample in a study of T-cell memory formation after mild COVID-19. Each CDR3 protein gets one entry after TCRdb re-called the 5' RACE reads with MiXCR. The sample lists 500,000 to 600,000 distinct CDR3 sequences, roughly 18% occurring once. Sequenced material: PBMCs or a T cell subset sorted from them (not recorded which). Receptors originate from an adult woman who had mild COVID-19 (a few samples of this study predate the infection). Cell type and time point are not known. Both conserved end residues are part of each CDR3. A D gene is named only where the DNA matches it firmly. Clone size is stated in some rows and not others, as once, few, many or a class when expanded.

size: NA; D: TRBD1; length: 17; V: TRBV20-1; J: TRBJ2-7; DNA: TGCAGTGCTAGACCCCTGGACAGGGGCCCAACCCCCTACGAGCAGTACTTC; CDR3: CSARPLDRGPTPYEQYF
size: NA; D: NA; length: 14; V: TRBV5-1; J: TRBJ2-7; DNA: TGCGCCAGCAGCTTGGCCATGTCAGCATACGAGCAGTACTTC; CDR3: CASSLAMSAYEQYF
size: NA; D: NA; length: 15; V: TRBV7-6; J: TRBJ2-1; DNA: TGTGCCAGCAGCCTGGGTAGCGTCTCCTACAATGAGCAGTTCTTC; CDR3: CASSLGSVSYNEQFF
size: NA; D: TRBD2; length: 14; V: TRBV30; J: TRBJ2-1; DNA: TGTGCCTGGAGCATAGCGGGGGGTTTCAATGAGCAGTTCTTC; CDR3: CAWSIAGGFNEQFF
size: NA; D: TRBD2; length: 19; V: TRBV5-1; J: TRBJ2-5; DNA: TGCGCCAGCAGCTTACGTTTAGCGGGAGGATCGATTGAAGGAGAGACCCAGTACTTC; CDR3: CASSLRLAGGSIEGETQYF
size: NA; D: NA; length: 12; V: TRBV2; J: TRBJ2-7; DNA: TGTGCCACCGGGACTGTATCCTACGAGCAGTACTTC; CDR3: CATGTVSYEQYF
size: NA; D: NA; length: 13; V: TRBV30; J: TRBJ2-2; DNA: TGTGCCTGGAGCACGTCGAACACCGGGGAGCTGTTTTTT; CDR3: CAWSTSNTGELFF
size: NA; D: NA; length: 16; V: TRBV20-1; J: TRBJ2-7; DNA: TGCAGTGCTAGGTGGGGGCAGGGGCCGACGGCCTACGAGCAGTACTTC; CDR3: CSARWGQGPTAYEQYF
size: few; D: TRBD1; length: 15; V: TRBV6-5; J: TRBJ1-1; DNA: TGTGCCAGCAGCGTTCCAGGGGGATTCGACACTGAAGCTTTCTTT; CDR3: CASSVPGGFDTEAFF
size: NA; D: NA; length: 14; V: TRBV6-1; J: TRBJ2-2; DNA: TGTGCCAGCCGGGGACTGGTGAACACCGGGGAGCTGTTTTTT; CDR3: CASRGLVNTGELFF
size: NA; D: NA; length: 13; V: TRBV20-1; J: TRBJ1-1; DNA: TGCAGTGCTAGAGTAGCGGGGAACACTGAAGCTTTCTTT; CDR3: CSARVAGNTEAFF
size: NA; D: TRBD1; length: 18; V: TRBV14; J: TRBJ1-4; DNA: TGTGCCAGCAGCCAATTGACCCTCCGCGACAGGGGGATCGGGAAACTGTTTTTT; CDR3: CASSQLTLRDRGIGKLFF
size: NA; D: NA; length: 14; V: TRBV3-1; J: TRBJ1-1; DNA: TGTGCCAGCAGCCAAGTCAGGGAGAACACTGAAGCTTTCTTT; CDR3: CASSQVRENTEAFF
size: few; D: NA; length: 13; V: TRBV29-1; J: TRBJ2-1; DNA: TGCAGCGTTGAAAAGGATTTTCCCCATGAGCAGTTCTTC; CDR3: CSVEKDFPHEQFF
size: NA; D: NA; length: 13; V: TRBV29-1; J: TRBJ2-3; DNA: TGCAGCGCCCCCCGGGGCCAGACAGATACGCAGTATTTT; CDR3: CSAPRGQTDTQYF
size: few; D: TRBD1; length: 16; V: TRBV5-1; J: TRBJ1-5; DNA: TGCGCCAGCAGCCCTGGACAGGGGGCCCTTAATCAGCCCCAGCATTTT; CDR3: CASSPGQGALNQPQHF
size: few; D: NA; length: 13; V: TRBV2; J: TRBJ1-1; DNA: TGTGCCAGCAGAGGAATGCGGAACACTGAAGCTTTCTTT; CDR3: CASRGMRNTEAFF
size: NA; D: TRBD2; length: 17; V: TRBV4-1; J: TRBJ2-5; DNA: TGCGCCAGCAGCCCCAATTCGGGACTAGCAAATCAAGAGACCCAGTACTTC; CDR3: CASSPNSGLANQETQYF
size: NA; D: TRBD1; length: 15; V: TRBV29-1; J: TRBJ2-5; DNA: TGCAGCGTTGAAGCAGGGACAGGGATCCAAGAGACCCAGTACTTC; CDR3: CSVEAGTGIQETQYF
size: many; D: NA; length: 15; V: TRBV5-1; J: TRBJ2-3; DNA: TGCGCCAGCAGCTTGGGGCCGGGACTTACGGATACGCAGTATTTT; CDR3: CASSLGPGLTDTQYF
size: NA; D: NA; length: 14; V: TRBV3-1; J: TRBJ2-3; DNA: TGTGCCAGCAGTCCGGGGTGGGGGTCAGATACGCAGTATTTT; CDR3: CASSPGWGSDTQYF
size: NA; D: TRBD1; length: 12; V: TRBV30; J: TRBJ2-1; DNA: TGTGCCTTGGGGGACAGGGTCAATGAGCAGTTCTTC; CDR3: CALGDRVNEQFF
size: few; D: NA; length: 16; V: TRBV29-1; J: TRBJ1-1; DNA: TGCAGCGTTGAAGATCTTTACGGCACAGGGAACACTGAAGCTTTCTTT; CDR3: CSVEDLYGTGNTEAFF
size: few; D: NA; length: 13; V: TRBV7-3; J: TRBJ1-2; DNA: TGTGCCAGCAGCTTAAAACCGGGGGCCAGCTACACCTTC; CDR3: CASSLKPGASYTF
size: NA; D: NA; length: 14; V: TRBV6-5; J: TRBJ2-5; DNA: TGTGCCAGCAGTTACTCGACAGCCCAAGAGACCCAGTACTTC; CDR3: CASSYSTAQETQYF
size: NA; D: TRBD1; length: 16; V: TRBV7-9; J: TRBJ2-1; DNA: TGTGCCAGCAGCTCGCTTTGGGACAGGGGGCGAAATGAGCAGTTCTTC; CDR3: CASSSLWDRGRNEQFF
size: many; D: TRBD2; length: 13; V: TRBV5-6; J: TRBJ2-1; DNA: TGTGCCAGCAGCTTGGCCGGGCGGGGGAAGCAGTTCTTC; CDR3: CASSLAGRGKQFF
size: NA; D: TRBD2; length: 14; V: TRBV9; J: TRBJ2-1; DNA: TGTGCCAGCAGCGTAGGATCGGGGGGGAATGAGCAGTTCTTC; CDR3: CASSVGSGGNEQFF
size: few; D: TRBD2; length: 15; V: TRBV19; J: TRBJ2-5; DNA: TGTGCCAGCACGGCCGCCCAGGGAGGGCAAGAGACCCAGTACTTC; CDR3: CASTAAQGGQETQYF
size: NA; D: TRBD2; length: 15; V: TRBV7-2; J: TRBJ2-7; DNA: TGTGCCAGCAGCCAACCGACTAGCGGGAGCTACGAGCAGTACTTC; CDR3: CASSQPTSGSYEQYF
size: NA; D: TRBD1; length: 15; V: TRBV12-3/TRBV12-4; J: TRBJ2-2; DNA: TGTGCCAGCAGTTTAGGACAGGGTTCTGCCGGGGAGCTGTTTTTT; CDR3: CASSLGQGSAGELFF
size: NA; D: TRBD1; length: 15; V: TRBV5-5; J: TRBJ1-2; DNA: TGTGCCAGCAGCCTCGATATGGGACAGAACTATGGCTACACCTTC; CDR3: CASSLDMGQNYGYTF
size: few; D: TRBD1; length: 17; V: TRBV7-9; J: TRBJ2-4; DNA: TGTGCCAGCAGCTTAGGAACAGGGGAGCTAGCCAAAAACATTCAGTACTTC; CDR3: CASSLGTGELAKNIQYF
size: once; D: NA; length: 15; V: TRBV4-1; J: TRBJ2-3; DNA: TGCGCCAGCAGCCCTCAGGCGGGTCGGACAGATACGCAGTATTTT; CDR3: CASSPQAGRTDTQYF
size: few; D: TRBD2; length: 19; V: TRBV4-1; J: TRBJ2-5; DNA: TGCGCCAGCAGCCAAGATAGGACTAGCGGGGGGGCGTTCCAAGAGACCCAGTACTTC; CDR3: CASSQDRTSGGAFQETQYF
size: NA; D: TRBD2; length: 14; V: TRBV12-3/TRBV12-4; J: TRBJ2-7; DNA: TGTGCCAGCAGTTTAGTACTAGCGGGAGGCGAGCAGTACTTC; CDR3: CASSLVLAGGEQYF
size: NA; D: NA; length: 14; V: TRBV27; J: TRBJ1-2; DNA: TGTGCCAGCAGTTTTGGGGTTCAGAACTATGGCTACACCTTC; CDR3: CASSFGVQNYGYTF
size: NA; D: NA; length: 13; V: TRBV24-1; J: TRBJ1-2; DNA: TGTGCCACCAGTGATAAAGAATACTATGGCTACACCTTC; CDR3: CATSDKEYYGYTF
size: few; D: NA; length: 16; V: TRBV6-2/TRBV6-3; J: TRBJ1-1; DNA: TGTGCCAGCAGTTACGCGGACGGAAGTATGAACACTGAAGCTTTCTTT; CDR3: CASSYADGSMNTEAFF
size: many; D: NA; length: 12; V: TRBV29-1; J: TRBJ2-1; DNA: TGCAGCGTCCGGCCCCCTGGGGATGAGCAGTTCTTC; CDR3: CSVRPPGDEQFF
size: NA; D: NA; length: 16; V: TRBV4-1; J: TRBJ1-6; DNA: TGCGCCAGCAGCCAAGTAGAGGTTCCGCTAGGTTCACCCCTCCACTTT; CDR3: CASSQVEVPLGSPLHF
size: few; D: NA; length: 13; V: TRBV27; J: TRBJ1-1; DNA: TGTGCCAGCAGGCCAATTGAGAACACTGAAGCTTTCTTT; CDR3: CASRPIENTEAFF
size: few; D: TRBD2; length: 15; V: TRBV6-5; J: TRBJ2-1; DNA: TGTGCCAGCAGTTCGGGACTAGCGGAGGCCTGGGAGCAGTTCTTC; CDR3: CASSSGLAEAWEQFF
size: few; D: NA; length: 13; V: TRBV7-3; J: TRBJ1-5; DNA: TGTGCCAGCAGCGCTTGGGGAGGGGAGCCCCAGCATTTT; CDR3: CASSAWGGEPQHF
size: few; D: NA; length: 15; V: TRBV29-1; J: TRBJ2-1; DNA: TGCAGCGTTGGGGGAGCCGGACACTCCTACAATGAGCAGTTCTTC; CDR3: CSVGGAGHSYNEQFF
size: few; D: NA; length: 15; V: TRBV25-1; J: TRBJ2-7; DNA: TGTGCCAGCAGTGATTCGGGACTCGGAGCCTACGAGCAGTACTTC; CDR3: CASSDSGLGAYEQYF
size: few; D: TRBD1; length: 14; V: TRBV11-1; J: TRBJ2-7; DNA: TGTGCCAGCAGCGTCGGACAGGGGTTCCACGAGCAGTACTTC; CDR3: CASSVGQGFHEQYF
size: many; D: NA; length: 12; V: TRBV20-1; J: TRBJ1-1; DNA: TGCAGTGCTAGAGCCCAGAACACTGAAGCTTTCTTT; CDR3: CSARAQNTEAFF
size: few; D: TRBD2; length: 16; V: TRBV6-6; J: TRBJ2-3; DNA: TGTGCCAGCAGTCACCGGGGACTAGCGGGGACAGATACGCAGTATTTT; CDR3: CASSHRGLAGTDTQYF
size: NA; D: NA; length: 14; V: TRBV7-9; J: TRBJ2-7; DNA: TGTGCCAGCAGCTCCCTGTACGGAGTGTACGAGCAGTACTTC; CDR3: CASSSLYGVYEQYF
size: few; D: NA; length: 17; V: TRBV4-1; J: TRBJ2-7; DNA: TGCGCCAGCAGCCAAACTGGGGTACGGGGCGGCAACTACGAGCAGTACTTC; CDR3: CASSQTGVRGGNYEQYF
size: few; D: NA; length: 11; V: TRBV7-6; J: TRBJ1-1; DNA: TGTGCCAGCAGCTCAGGTGCTGAAGCTTTCTTT; CDR3: CASSSGAEAFF
size: NA; D: NA; length: 13; V: TRBV6-5; J: TRBJ2-2; DNA: TGTGCCAGCACCCAGGGGACCGGCGGGGAGCTGTTTTTT; CDR3: CASTQGTGGELFF
size: NA; D: NA; length: 17; V: TRBV21-1; J: TRBJ2-6; DNA: TGTGCCAGCAGCAAAGTTACCGGTAGCTCTGGGGCCAACGTCCTGACTTTC; CDR3: CASSKVTGSSGANVLTF
size: NA; D: TRBD1; length: 16; V: TRBV6-2/TRBV6-3; J: TRBJ2-5; DNA: TGTGCCAGCAGTTACCCTGGGACAGGGGGCATTGAGACCCAGTACTTC; CDR3: CASSYPGTGGIETQYF
size: NA; D: NA; length: 15; V: TRBV30; J: TRBJ2-7; DNA: TGTGCCTGGAGTGGACGAGGGGCCTCGGTCGACGAGCAGTACTTC; CDR3: CAWSGRGASVDEQYF
size: many; D: NA; length: 12; V: TRBV7-9; J: TRBJ1-3; DNA: TGTGCCAGCAGCCTGGGCGGAAACACCATATATTTT; CDR3: CASSLGGNTIYF